This TCR beta chain emerged from a study of lymphopenia after photon versus proton radiotherapy. This clone came up once. The antigen is undetermined. Trimming left V 2 bases short and J 8 bases short, with 12 bases between. The V gene's germline CDR1 is MGHDK and CDR2 SYGVNS. The CDR3 contains 13 residues. TCRdb's table, derived via immunoSEQ multiplex PCR, lists solely in-frame clones and lacks some. This sample has about 30,000 clones, with 94% found just once. Overall study findings and caveats: Under photons, naive T cells and diversity fell while effector/memory populations rose. In patients who died, overall survival fell as post-nadir TCR diversity dropped more. After lymphocyte nadir, photon-treated repertoires showed oligoclonal expansion, especially CD8+ Temra. Only patients who died were analyzed for survival; proton advantage is unproven.

The chain carries TRBV25-1 and TRBJ1-1; D gene unclear. Material: peripheral blood, obtained from a patient treated with photon-based radiotherapy. The sequence came from a woman aged 45-59 years with cholangiocarcinoma. DNA of the CDR3: TGTGCCAGCAGTGAAGAGAATCGAGGGGAAGCTTTCTTT. It is translated as CASSEENRGEAFF.